A single sample is the source of the 7 T cell receptor beta chains below, sequenced in a study of radiation and T cells in renal cell carcinoma. This table comes from immunoSEQ multiplex PCR, and its TCRdb copy is limited to in-frame clones, with some not included. The data hold under 35,000 clones, with over 70% observed a single time. Indicated time point: blood 4 weeks post-SBRT, at nephrectomy. Treatment described: 15 Gy SBRT to primary tumor, nephrectomy 4 weeks later. Specimen: blood, collected from a patient whose treatment included radiotherapy and nephrectomy. These receptors were taken from a man between 60 and 75 years old with renal cell carcinoma.

This chain uses TRBV9 with TRBJ2-7; possibly TRBD1 for D (6 bases). The germline V and J ends were trimmed by 3 bases and 6 bases, with 19 bases remaining between them. The CDR3 length is 15 residues. CDR1 is SGDLS, CDR2 YYNGEE, per germline. In nucleotides, the CDR3 is TGTGCCAGCAGCGGCCTATTTAGACAGGATAGCGAGCAGTACTTC. The encoded protein is CASSGLFRQDSEQYF.

This chain connects TRBV5-6 to TRBJ1-2; D remains unclear. Germline V gene lookup returns CDR1 SGHDT and CDR2 YYEEEE. V gave up 5 bases and J gave up 2 bases, with 7 bases separating them. The CDR3 runs 12 residues. The CDR3 spells CASSEGNYGYTF. As DNA, the CDR3 is TGTGCCAGCAGTGAGGGAAACTATGGCTACACCTTC.

The rearrangement links TRBV5-1 to TRBJ2-3; D may correspond to TRBD1 or TRBD2 (5 bases each). Trimming removed 4 bases from V and 0 bases from J, with 15 bases in between. The CDR3 has 16 residues. Germline CDR1 SGHRS, CDR2 YFSETQ. CDR3 nucleotide sequence: TGCGCCAGCAGCCCCCCGGGACCAGCTAGCACAGATACGCAGTATTTT. It specifies CASSPPGPASTDTQYF.

This clone was detected only once. The chain uses TRBV19 and TRBJ1-1; the match to TRBD1 covers 7 bases. Trimming cost V 3 bases and J 10 bases; bases outside gene matches: 11. Germline V gene lookup returns CDR1 LNHDA and CDR2 SQIVND (reference sequence). This CDR3 has 14 residues. The CDR3 coding sequence is TGTGCCAGTAGTATTCCGGGACAGAGAAGTTCAGCTTTCTTT. It codes for CASSIPGQRSSAFF. Together with reference TRBV19 and TRBJ1-1, the CDR3 gives the full variable domain: DGGITQSPKYLFRKEGQNVTLSCEQNLNHDAMYWYRQDPGQGLRLIYYSQIVNDFQKGDIAEGYSVSREKKESFPLTVTSAQKNPTAFYLCASSIPGQRSSAFFGQGTRLTVV.

The chain has TRBV14 and TRBJ2-7; D is uncertain. Germline V CDR1 and CDR2: SGHDN, FVKESK. CDR3 size: 15 residues. The ends were cut back, 0 bases at V and 3 bases at J, with 12 bases in the middle. The CDR3 reads CASSQEPISYYEQYF. Here the CDR3 DNA reads TGTGCCAGCAGCCAAGAGCCAATATCTTACTACGAGCAGTACTTC.

The V call is TRBV7-9, the J call TRBJ2-3, with 9 bases that match TRBD2. CDR3 length equals 16 residues. J gave up 4 bases and V 7 bases, and 12 bases lay outside the gene matches. CDR1 SEHNR and CDR2 FQNEAQ come from the germline V gene (reference sequence). CDR3 sequence (DNA): TGTGCCAGCACCTGGGGCCTAGCGGGATCTTCAGATACGCAGTATTTT. This translates into CASTWGLAGSSDTQYF.

V usage is TRBV5-1 and J usage is TRBJ1-2, with D hard to call. This CDR3 has 14 amino acids. V was shortened by 4 bases and J by 7 bases, with 17 bases between the two germline ends. Germline CDR1 reads SGHRS; CDR2 reads YFSETQ. The CDR3 region is CASSQVVRDRGYTF. DNA of the CDR3: TGCGCCAGCAGCCAGGTGGTGAGGGATCGTGGCTACACCTTC.